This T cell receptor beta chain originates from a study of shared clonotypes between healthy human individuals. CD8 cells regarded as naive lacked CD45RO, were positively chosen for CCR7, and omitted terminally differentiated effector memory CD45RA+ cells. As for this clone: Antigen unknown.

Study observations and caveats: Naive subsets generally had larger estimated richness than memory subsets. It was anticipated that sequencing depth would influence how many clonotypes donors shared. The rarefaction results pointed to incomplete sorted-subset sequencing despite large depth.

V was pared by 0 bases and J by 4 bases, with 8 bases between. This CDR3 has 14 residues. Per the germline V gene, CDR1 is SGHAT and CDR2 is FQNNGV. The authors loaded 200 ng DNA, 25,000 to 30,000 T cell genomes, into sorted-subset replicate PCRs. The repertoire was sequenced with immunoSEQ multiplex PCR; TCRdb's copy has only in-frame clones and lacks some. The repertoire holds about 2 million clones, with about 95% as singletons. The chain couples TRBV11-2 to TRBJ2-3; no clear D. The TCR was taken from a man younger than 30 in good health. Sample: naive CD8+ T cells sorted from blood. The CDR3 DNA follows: TGTGCCAGCAGCTTAGAAAACTTCTCAGATACGCAGTATTTT. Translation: CASSLENFSDTQYF.